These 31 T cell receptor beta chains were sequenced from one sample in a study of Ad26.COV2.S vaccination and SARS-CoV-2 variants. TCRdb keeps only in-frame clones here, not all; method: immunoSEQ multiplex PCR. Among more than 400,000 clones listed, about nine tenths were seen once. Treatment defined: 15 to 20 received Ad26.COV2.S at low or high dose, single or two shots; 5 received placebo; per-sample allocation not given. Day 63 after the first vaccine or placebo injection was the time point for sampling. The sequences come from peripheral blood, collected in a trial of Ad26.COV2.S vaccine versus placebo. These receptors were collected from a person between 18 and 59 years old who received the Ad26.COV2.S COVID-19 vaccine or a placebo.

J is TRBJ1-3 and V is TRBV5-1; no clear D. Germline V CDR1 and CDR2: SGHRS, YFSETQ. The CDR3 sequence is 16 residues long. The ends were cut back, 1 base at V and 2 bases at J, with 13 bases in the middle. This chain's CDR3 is CASSLIGTGAGNTIYF. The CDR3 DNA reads TGCGCCAGCAGCTTGATCGGCACCGGCGCTGGAAACACCATATATTTT.

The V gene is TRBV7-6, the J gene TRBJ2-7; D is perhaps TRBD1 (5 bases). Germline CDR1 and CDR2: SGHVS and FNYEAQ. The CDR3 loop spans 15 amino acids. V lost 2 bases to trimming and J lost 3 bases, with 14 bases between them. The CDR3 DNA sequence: TGTGCCAGCAGCTTATACGTAGGGGCGAACTACGAGCAGTACTTC. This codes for CASSLYVGANYEQYF.

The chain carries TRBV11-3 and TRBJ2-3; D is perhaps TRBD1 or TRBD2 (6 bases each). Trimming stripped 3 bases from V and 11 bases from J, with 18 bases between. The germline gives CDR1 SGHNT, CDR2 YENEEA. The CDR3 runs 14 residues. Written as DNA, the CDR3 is TGTGCCAGCAGCTTTTTTGGGGGGCGCGGCGAGCAGTATTTT. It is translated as CASSFFGGRGEQYF.

The CDR3 sequence: CASSVGRPSARGSTDTQYF. CDR3 nucleotides: TGTGCCAGCAGCGTAGGGAGGCCCTCCGCGCGGGGGAGCACAGATACGCAGTATTTT. The gene calls are TRBV9 and TRBJ2-3; 7 bases fit TRBD2. The germline V gene encodes CDR1 SGDLS and CDR2 YYNGEE. The CDR3 totals 19 residues. V was clipped by 0 bases and J by 0 bases; unmatched bases: 13.

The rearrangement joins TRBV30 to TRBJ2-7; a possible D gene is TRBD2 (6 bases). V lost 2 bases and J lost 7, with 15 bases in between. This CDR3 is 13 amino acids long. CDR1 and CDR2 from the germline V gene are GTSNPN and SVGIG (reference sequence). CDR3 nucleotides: TGTGCCTGGAGTTTTTTATTGGGGGGTGAGCAGTACTTC. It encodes CAWSFLLGGEQYF.

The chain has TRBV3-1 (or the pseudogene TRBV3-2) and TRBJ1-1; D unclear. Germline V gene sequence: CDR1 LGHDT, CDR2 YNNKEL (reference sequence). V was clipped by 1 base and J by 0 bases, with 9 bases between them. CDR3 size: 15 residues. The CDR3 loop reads CASSQVGSLNTEAFF. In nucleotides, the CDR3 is TGTGCCAGCAGCCAAGTAGGAAGTCTGAACACTGAAGCTTTCTTT.

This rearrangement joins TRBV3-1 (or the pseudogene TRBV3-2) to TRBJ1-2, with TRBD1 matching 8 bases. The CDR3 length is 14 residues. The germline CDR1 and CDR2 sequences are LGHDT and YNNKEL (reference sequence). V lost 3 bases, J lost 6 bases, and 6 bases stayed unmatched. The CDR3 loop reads CASSQRQGMHGYTF. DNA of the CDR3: TGTGCCAGCAGCCAGAGACAGGGGATGCATGGCTACACCTTC.

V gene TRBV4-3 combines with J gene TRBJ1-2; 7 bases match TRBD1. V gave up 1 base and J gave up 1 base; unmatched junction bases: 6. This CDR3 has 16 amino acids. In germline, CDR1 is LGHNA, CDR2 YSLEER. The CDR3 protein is CASSQAQGGVNYGYTF. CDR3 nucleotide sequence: TGCGCCAGCAGCCAAGCGCAAGGGGGCGTTAACTATGGCTACACCTTC.

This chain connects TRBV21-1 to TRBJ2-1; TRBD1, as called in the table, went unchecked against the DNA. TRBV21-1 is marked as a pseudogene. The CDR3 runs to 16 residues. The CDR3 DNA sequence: TGTGCCAGCACCGTACCGGGACAGGGGGCGGGAGATGAGCAGTTCTTC. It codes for CASTVPGQGAGDEQFF.

This chain's CDR3 is CASSSHPAGSYSNQPQHF. CDR3 in DNA: TGTGCCAGCAGTTCCCACCCTGCGGGGAGTTATAGCAATCAGCCCCAGCATTTT. V usage is TRBV28 and J usage is TRBJ1-5, with D hard to call. CDR1 and CDR2 from the germline V gene are MDHEN and SYDVKM. The V and J ends lost 4 bases and 0 bases respectively, with 19 bases between them. CDR3 length: 18 amino acids. The variable domain in full, completed from reference TRBV28 and TRBJ1-5, reads DVKVTQSSRYLVKRTGEKVFLECVQDMDHENMFWYRQDPGLGLRLIYFSYDVKMKEKGDIPEGYSVSREKKERFSLILESASTNQTSMYLCASSSHPAGSYSNQPQHFGDGTRLSIL.

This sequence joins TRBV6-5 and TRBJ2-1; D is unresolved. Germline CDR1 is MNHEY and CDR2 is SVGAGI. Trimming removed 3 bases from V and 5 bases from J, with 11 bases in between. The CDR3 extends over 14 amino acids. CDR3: CASSYGVWDNEQFF. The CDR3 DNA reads TGTGCCAGCAGTTATGGAGTCTGGGACAATGAGCAGTTCTTC.

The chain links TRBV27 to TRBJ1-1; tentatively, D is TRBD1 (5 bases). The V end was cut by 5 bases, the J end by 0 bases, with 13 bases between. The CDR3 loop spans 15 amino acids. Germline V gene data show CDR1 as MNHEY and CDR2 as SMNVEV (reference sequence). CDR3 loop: CASSPRTGVNTEAFF. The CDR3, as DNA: TGTGCCAGCAGTCCGCGGACGGGGGTGAACACTGAAGCTTTCTTT.

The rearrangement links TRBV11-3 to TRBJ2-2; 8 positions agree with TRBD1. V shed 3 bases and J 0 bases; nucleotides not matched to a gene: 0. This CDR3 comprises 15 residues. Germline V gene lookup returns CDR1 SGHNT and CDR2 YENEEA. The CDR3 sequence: CASSLGQANTGELFF. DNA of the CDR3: TGTGCCAGCAGCTTGGGACAGGCGAACACCGGGGAGCTGTTTTTT.

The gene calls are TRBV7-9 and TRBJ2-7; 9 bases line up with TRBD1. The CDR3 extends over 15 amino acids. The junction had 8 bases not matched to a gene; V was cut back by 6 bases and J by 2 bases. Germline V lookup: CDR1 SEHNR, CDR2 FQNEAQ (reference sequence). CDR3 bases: TGTGCCAGCAGGACAACTAACAGGGGGCCCTACGAGCAGTACTTC. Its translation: CASRTTNRGPYEQYF.

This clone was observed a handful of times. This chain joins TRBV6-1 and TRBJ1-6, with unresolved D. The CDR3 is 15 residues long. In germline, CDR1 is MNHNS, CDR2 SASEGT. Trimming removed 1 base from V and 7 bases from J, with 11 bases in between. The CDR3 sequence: CASSEVGADNSPLHF. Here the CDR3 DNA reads TGTGCCAGCAGTGAAGTTGGTGCTGACAATTCACCCCTCCACTTT.

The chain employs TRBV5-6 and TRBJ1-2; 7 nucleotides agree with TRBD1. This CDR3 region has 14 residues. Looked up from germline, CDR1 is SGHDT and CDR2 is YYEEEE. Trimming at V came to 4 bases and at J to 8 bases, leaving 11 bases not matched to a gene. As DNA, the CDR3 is TGTGCCAGCAGCGCGGGACAGAGACCCTTCGGCTACACCTTC. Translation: CASSAGQRPFGYTF.

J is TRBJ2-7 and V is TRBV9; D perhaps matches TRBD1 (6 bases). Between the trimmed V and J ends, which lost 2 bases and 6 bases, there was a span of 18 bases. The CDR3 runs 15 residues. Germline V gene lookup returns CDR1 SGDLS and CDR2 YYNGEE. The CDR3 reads CASSVYGFGDIEQYF. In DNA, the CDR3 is TGTGCCAGCAGCGTTTACGGATTCGGGGACATCGAGCAGTACTTC.

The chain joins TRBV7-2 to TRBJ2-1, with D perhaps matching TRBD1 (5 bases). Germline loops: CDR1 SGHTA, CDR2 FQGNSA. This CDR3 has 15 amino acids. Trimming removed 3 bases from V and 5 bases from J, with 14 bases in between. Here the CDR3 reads CASSFLTAYNNEQFF. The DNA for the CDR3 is TGTGCCAGCAGCTTTTTGACAGCTTATAACAATGAGCAGTTCTTC.

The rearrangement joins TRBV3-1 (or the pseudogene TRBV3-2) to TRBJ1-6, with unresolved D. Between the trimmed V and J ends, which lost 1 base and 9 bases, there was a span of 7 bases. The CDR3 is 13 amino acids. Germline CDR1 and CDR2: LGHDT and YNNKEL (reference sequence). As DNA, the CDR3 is TGTGCCAGCAGCCAAGGCTTTGGTTCACCCCTCCACTTT. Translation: CASSQGFGSPLHF.

CDR3 sequence: CASSYLRSPTGGNEQFF. CDR3 in DNA: TGTGCCAGCAGTTACCTACGATCACCGACAGGGGGCAATGAGCAGTTCTTC. The chain has TRBV5-5 and TRBJ2-1, with TRBD1 matching over 9 bases. This CDR3 spans 17 amino acids. Per germline, CDR1 SGHKS and CDR2 YYEKEE (reference sequence). The junction had 15 bases not matched to a gene; V was cut back by 5 bases and J by 6 bases.

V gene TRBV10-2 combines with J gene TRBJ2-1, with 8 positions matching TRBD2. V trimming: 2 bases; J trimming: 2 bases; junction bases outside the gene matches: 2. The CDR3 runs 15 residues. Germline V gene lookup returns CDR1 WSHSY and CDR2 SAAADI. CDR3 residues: CASSEPRGAYNEQFF. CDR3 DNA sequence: TGCGCCAGCAGTGAGCCGCGGGGGGCCTACAATGAGCAGTTCTTC.

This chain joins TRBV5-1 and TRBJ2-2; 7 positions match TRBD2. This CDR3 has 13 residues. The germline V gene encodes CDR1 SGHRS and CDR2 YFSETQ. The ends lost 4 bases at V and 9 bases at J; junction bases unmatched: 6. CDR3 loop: CASSPAGSRELFF. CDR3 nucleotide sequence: TGCGCCAGCAGCCCAGCGGGGTCCCGGGAGCTGTTTTTT.

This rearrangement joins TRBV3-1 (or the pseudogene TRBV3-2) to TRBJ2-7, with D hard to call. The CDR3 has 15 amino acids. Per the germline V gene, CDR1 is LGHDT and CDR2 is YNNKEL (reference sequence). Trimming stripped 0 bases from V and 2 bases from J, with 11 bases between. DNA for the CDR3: TGTGCCAGCAGCCAAGAGCGTGGCCGAACCTACGAGCAGTACTTC. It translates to CASSQERGRTYEQYF.

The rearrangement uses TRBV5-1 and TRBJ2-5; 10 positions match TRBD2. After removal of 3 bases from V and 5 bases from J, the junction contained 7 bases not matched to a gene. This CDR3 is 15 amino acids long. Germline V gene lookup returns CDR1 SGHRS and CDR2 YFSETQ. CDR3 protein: CASSSSGGARETQYF. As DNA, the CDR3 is TGCGCCAGCAGCTCCAGCGGGGGGGCTCGGGAGACCCAGTACTTC.

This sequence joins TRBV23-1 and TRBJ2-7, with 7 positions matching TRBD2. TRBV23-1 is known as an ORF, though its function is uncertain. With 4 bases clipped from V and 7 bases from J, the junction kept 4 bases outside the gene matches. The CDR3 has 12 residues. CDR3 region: CASSLHGREQYF. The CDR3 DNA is TGCGCCAGCAGTCTCCACGGGAGGGAGCAGTACTTC.

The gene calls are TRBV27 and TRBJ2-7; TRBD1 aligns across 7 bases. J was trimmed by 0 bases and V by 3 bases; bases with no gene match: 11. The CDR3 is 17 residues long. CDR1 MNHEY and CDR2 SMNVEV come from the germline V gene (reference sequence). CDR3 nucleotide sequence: TGTGCCAGCAGTTTCCGTCTCGGGACAGAATACTCCTACGAGCAGTACTTC. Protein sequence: CASSFRLGTEYSYEQYF.

The CDR3 nucleotides read TGTGCCAGCAGCCAAGGGGAGACTTTACGAACCAAAAACATTCAGTACTTC. It encodes CASSQGETLRTKNIQYF. The chain couples TRBV3-1 (or the pseudogene TRBV3-2) to TRBJ2-4, with a possible D match to TRBD2 (5 bases). Germline-derived CDR1 and CDR2 are LGHDT and YNNKEL (reference sequence). This CDR3 contains 17 residues. Between the trimmed V and J ends, which lost 1 base and 2 bases, there was a span of 15 bases.

The CDR3 coding sequence is TGTGCCAGCAGAGGGCTTGATGAGCGCGGGGTGAACACTGAAGCTTTCTTT. Amino acid sequence: CASRGLDERGVNTEAFF. The chain has TRBV5-6 and TRBJ1-1; D is ambiguous. This CDR3 is built from 17 residues. Germline V lookup: CDR1 SGHDT, CDR2 YYEEEE. The ends were cut back, 5 bases at V and 0 bases at J, with 20 bases in the middle.

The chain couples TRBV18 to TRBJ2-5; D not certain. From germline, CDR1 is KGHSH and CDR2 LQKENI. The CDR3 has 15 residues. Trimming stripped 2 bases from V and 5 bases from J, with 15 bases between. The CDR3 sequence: CASSPVSRAPETQYF. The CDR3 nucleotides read TGTGCCAGCTCACCAGTTTCTAGGGCACCCGAGACCCAGTACTTC.

The CDR3 bases are TGTGCCAGGGGTGGGACAGGTCCAGATACGCAGTATTTT. Translating it yields CARGGTGPDTQYF. The gene calls are TRBV2 and TRBJ2-3, with 8 bases fitting TRBD1. This CDR3 spans 13 amino acids. V was pared by 9 bases and J by 4 bases, with 6 bases of the junction left unmatched. The germline V gene encodes CDR1 SNHLY and CDR2 FYNNEI.

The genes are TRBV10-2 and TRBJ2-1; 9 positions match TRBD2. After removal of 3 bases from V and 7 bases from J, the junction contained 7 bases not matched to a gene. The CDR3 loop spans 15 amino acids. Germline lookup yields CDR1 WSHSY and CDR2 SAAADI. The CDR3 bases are TGCGCCAGCAGTGACTGGCGGGGGGGCCTTAATGAGCAGTTCTTC. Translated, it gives CASSDWRGGLNEQFF.